The 14 T cell receptor beta chains reported below all come from one sample, sequenced in a study of shared clonotypes between healthy human individuals. The data were produced by immunoSEQ multiplex PCR, yet TCRdb's version contains in-frame clones alone and is incomplete. This table holds millions of clones, under 95% found once. The naive CD8 subset, CD45RO-negative cells positively selected for CCR7, excluded terminally differentiated effector memory CD45RA+ cells. The sample consisted of naive CD8+ T cells from PBMCs. These receptors came from a man younger than 35 in good health. Some clones in this sample may be carry-over from other donors' samples.

V usage is TRBV9 and J usage is TRBJ2-2; 7 bases align to TRBD1. V lost 1 base to trimming and J lost 3 bases; unmatched junction nucleotides: 9. There are 17 residues in the CDR3. Germline V CDR1 and CDR2: SGDLS, YYNGEE. The CDR3 nucleotides are TGTGCCAGCAGCGTACATCAGGGGGTTAAGGACACCGGGGAGCTGTTTTTT. Residues: CASSVHQGVKDTGELFF.

V and J are TRBV7-9 and TRBJ1-5, with D maybe TRBD1 (6 bases). This CDR3 contains 16 residues. Deletions cut 2 bases from V and 4 bases from J, with 15 bases between. Germline V gene sequence: CDR1 SEHNR, CDR2 FQNEAQ (reference sequence). The CDR3 coding sequence is TGTGCCAGCAGCTTAACAGGGTTGGGGGGAAATCAGCCCCAGCATTTT. Residues: CASSLTGLGGNQPQHF.

About this clone: This same CDR3 is encoded by further DNA sequences in the sample. CDR3 coding DNA: TGTGCCAGCAGTAGCCAAGAGACCCAGTACTTC. Translation: CASSSQETQYF. V gene TRBV28 combines with J gene TRBJ2-5; D gene uncertain. Deletions cut 5 bases from V and 1 base from J, with 2 bases between. Germline CDR1 is MDHEN and CDR2 is SYDVKM. The CDR3 is made up of 11 amino acids.

This rearrangement joins TRBV27 to TRBJ1-1; a weak D match, TRBD1 (5 bases). The V gene's germline CDR1 is MNHEY and CDR2 SMNVEV (reference sequence). Trimming shortened V by 8 bases and J by 8 bases, and 15 bases separated the two germline ends. The CDR3 has 12 amino acids. The CDR3 loop reads CASARGGGEAFF. The CDR3 DNA reads as TGTGCCAGCGCGAGGGGCGGAGGAGAAGCTTTCTTT.

The rearrangement links TRBV13 to TRBJ2-2, with TRBD2 matching over 11 bases. V gave up 5 bases and J gave up 5 bases; unmatched junction bases: 10. The CDR3 is 17 amino acids. Germline loops: CDR1 PRHDT, CDR2 FYEKMQ (reference sequence). CDR3 sequence (DNA): TGTGCCAGCAGCACGCGACTAGCGGGATGGGGTACCGGGGAGCTGTTTTTT. It specifies CASSTRLAGWGTGELFF.

The rearrangement joins TRBV7-8 to TRBJ2-1; tentatively, D is TRBD2 (5 bases). The CDR3 spans 16 residues. From germline, CDR1 is SGHVS and CDR2 FQNEAQ. The V end was cut by 1 base, the J end by 0 bases, with 10 bases between. The chain's CDR3 is CASSLGKRTSYNEQFF. The CDR3 nucleotides read TGTGCCAGCAGCTTAGGGAAGCGGACCTCCTACAATGAGCAGTTCTTC.

The rearrangement links TRBV14 to TRBJ2-1, with 9 bases identical to TRBD2. This CDR3 has 15 amino acids. CDR1 SGHDN and CDR2 FVKESK come from the germline V gene. The V segment lost 6 bases and the J segment 7 bases; nucleotides outside the gene matches: 10. This chain's CDR3 is CASRLGGTSKNEQFF. CDR3 DNA: TGTGCCAGCAGACTCGGTGGGACTAGCAAAAATGAGCAGTTCTTC. The full variable domain, its missing parts supplied by reference TRBV14 and TRBJ2-1, is EAGVTQFPSHSVIEKGQTVTLRCDPISGHDNLYWYRRVMGKEIKFLLHFVKESKQDESGMPNNRFLAERTGGTYSTLKVQPAELEDSGVYFCASRLGGTSKNEQFFGPGTRLTVL.

CDR3 amino acids: CASSLKAQTPLEQYF. Here the CDR3 DNA reads TGTGCCAGCAGTTTAAAAGCCCAGACTCCCCTCGAGCAGTACTTC. The chain has TRBV27 and TRBJ2-7; D unresolved. CDR3 length equals 15 residues. CDR1 is MNHEY and CDR2 is SMNVEV in the germline V gene (reference sequence). V lost 2 bases, J lost 6 bases, and 17 bases lay in between.

To note about this clone: At the DNA level, this CDR3 is encoded by other sequences in the same sample as well. Here the CDR3 DNA reads TGTGCCTGGAGTGTGGGCAGGGACTACGAGCAGTACTTC. Translation: CAWSVGRDYEQYF. The rearrangement uses TRBV30 and TRBJ2-7, with D possibly matching TRBD1 (5 bases). This CDR3 has 13 amino acids. Germline V lookup: CDR1 GTSNPN, CDR2 SVGIG (reference sequence). Deletions cut 0 bases from V and 3 bases from J, with 9 bases between.

The chain carries TRBV28 and TRBJ2-7, with 7 positions matching TRBD1. CDR3 length equals 15 residues. Germline trimming cut 6 bases from V and 2 bases from J; bases unmatched to any gene: 10. Looked up from germline, CDR1 is MDHEN and CDR2 is SYDVKM. CDR3 nucleotide sequence: TGTGCCAGCAGCTCCGGGACAGCCCTCGCCTACGAGCAGTACTTC. Encoded protein: CASSSGTALAYEQYF.

The chain employs TRBV29-1 and TRBJ1-5; TRBD1 matches 9 bases. J was trimmed by 1 base and V by 5 bases; bases with no gene match: 3. The length of the CDR3 is 14 residues. Germline lookup yields CDR1 SQVTM and CDR2 ANQGSEA. CDR3 residues: CSVRTGASNQPQHF. The CDR3 nucleotides are TGCAGCGTTCGGACAGGGGCGAGCAATCAGCCCCAGCATTTT.

This clone was recorded only once. The chain recombines TRBV28 with TRBJ1-4; 7 positions agree with TRBD1. The germline gives CDR1 MDHEN, CDR2 SYDVKM. J lost 8 bases, V lost 4 bases, and 4 bases had no gene match. This CDR3 contains 13 residues. The CDR3 sequence: CASSSHRGEKLFF. CDR3 in DNA: TGTGCCAGCAGTTCACACAGGGGAGAAAAACTGTTTTTT. The whole variable domain, remainder taken from reference TRBV28 and TRBJ1-4, is DVKVTQSSRYLVKRTGEKVFLECVQDMDHENMFWYRQDPGLGLRLIYFSYDVKMKEKGDIPEGYSVSREKKERFSLILESASTNQTSMYLCASSSHRGEKLFFGSGTQLSVL.

The chain is built from TRBV29-1 and TRBJ1-1; a weak D match, TRBD1 (6 bases). In germline, CDR1 is SQVTM, CDR2 ANQGSEA. This CDR3 contains 11 residues. CDR3 DNA sequence: TGCGGTTTCGGGGGCTCCACTGAAGCTTTCTTT. It codes for CGFGGSTEAFF. The entire variable domain, with the rest obtained from reference TRBV29-1 and TRBJ1-1, is as follows: SAVISQKPSRDICQRGTSLTIQCQVDSQVTMMFWYRQQPGQSLTLIATANQGSEATYESGFVIDKFPISRPNLTFSTLTVSNMSPEDSSIYLCGFGGSTEAFFGQGTRLTVV.

This chain links TRBV6-6 with TRBJ1-5; a weak D match, TRBD1 (6 bases). The CDR3 consists of 14 residues. With 6 bases removed from V and 6 bases from J, the gap between germline ends came to 15 bases. Germline V gives CDR1 MNHNY, CDR2 SVGAGI (reference sequence). This CDR3 reads CASSPQGWVQPQHF. The CDR3 DNA reads as TGTGCCAGCAGCCCACAGGGCTGGGTTCAGCCCCAGCATTTT.